The source of this T cell receptor (beta chain) is a study of blood T cells in healthy people across ages. Losses at the gene ends were 5 bases for V and 5 bases for J; bases not matched to a gene: 8. This CDR3 is built from 15 residues. Per germline, CDR1 SEHNR and CDR2 FQNEAQ (reference sequence). Sample-barcoded 5' priming and a J-beta primer mix drove a second PCR of about 6 to 12 cycles. TCRdb analysed the 5' RACE reads with MiXCR anew, one entry per CDR3 protein. The sample has roughly 800,000 distinct CDR3 sequences, roughly 50% seen once. Only a few counts were recorded for this clonotype. The specimen was blood. The V gene is TRBV7-9, the J gene TRBJ2-1, with 8 bases lining up with TRBD2. The receptor was derived from a man aged 25-40 years in good health. Here the CDR3 DNA reads TGTGCCAGCAGCCCTAGCGGGCCCGTTCACAATGAGCAGTTCTTC. As protein: CASSPSGPVHNEQFF. Variable domain in full (rest from reference TRBV7-9 and TRBJ2-1): DTGVSQNPRHKITKRGQNVTFRCDPISEHNRLYWYRQTLGQGPEFLTYFQNEAQLEKSRLLSDRFSAERPKGSFSTLEIQRTEQGDSAMYLCASSPSGPVHNEQFFGPGTRLTVL.